The rows below give T cell receptor beta chains drawn from one sample of a study of cytomegalovirus exposure and HLA in healthy donors. Measured with immunoSEQ multiplex PCR; TCRdb has only the in-frame clones, and not every one. The sample shows over 150,000 clones, approximately 88% of them seen only once. The sequencing input was PBMCs. These receptors were obtained from a boy between 2 and 10 years old in good health and CMV-seronegative. CDR3s leave out the opening cysteine and the closing phenylalanine or tryptophan.

cdr3_length	v_call	cdr3_aa
14	TRBV7-9	ASSSFRGTNTGELF
13	TRBV5-1	ASSVDPGTDYGYT
12	TRBV19	ASSTNRYTGELF
13	TRBV6-5	ASRVPGDPSGEQY
13	TRBV19	ASSPRQGVEEKLF
13	TRBV7-6	ASSLPAGGPDTQY
15	TRBV7-9	ASSSTGAGLAFYEQY
13	TRBV6-1	ASSERASRSYEQY
10	TRBV30	AWSPRGAGKY
13	TRBV6-5	ASSPGAGGLPEAF
13	TRBV4-1	ASSPGLLIPYGYT
11	TRBV30	AWRSRDNYGYT
12	TRBV7-9	ASSPPRSSYEQY
13	TRBV6-5	ASSYSMTNTDTQY
14	TRBV28	ASSFWGEGLGTEAF
11	TRBV6-5	ASSRTGNSPLH
13	TRBV29-1	SVEVAGVSGDEQF
13	TRBV10-3	AISDTSGSRETQY
12	TRBV4-1	ASSQVDSSYEQY
11	TRBV6-6	ASSYGLAGEQY
14	TRBV18	ASSPPNRELNTEAF
11	TRBV6-6	ASSHGTGDGYT
10	TRBV13	ASSGQGPEAF
11	TRBV30	AWGDRRPDEQY
13	TRBV5-1	ASSWGTGVTYEQY
12	TRBV9	ASSALTGGTEAF
12	TRBV18	ASSPQDSFYGYT
12	TRBV29-1	SGSSGRSTDTQY
14	TRBV5-1	ASSGGQGSRTDTQY
14	TRBV9	ASSVETGKNTGELF
14	TRBV6-5	ASSYSGPEPYYEQY
14	TRBV2	ASSANADRVNTEAF
11	TRBV30	AWSVALAGEQY
9	TRBV10-2	ASRIRTEAF
13	TRBV4-2	ASSPRLAGVDIQY
12	TRBV19	ASSMGQGNEKLF
13	TRBV15	ATSRDLAGADEQY
11	TRBV19	ASSPGAVLEQF
13	TRBV30	AWSSEKGWDTEAF